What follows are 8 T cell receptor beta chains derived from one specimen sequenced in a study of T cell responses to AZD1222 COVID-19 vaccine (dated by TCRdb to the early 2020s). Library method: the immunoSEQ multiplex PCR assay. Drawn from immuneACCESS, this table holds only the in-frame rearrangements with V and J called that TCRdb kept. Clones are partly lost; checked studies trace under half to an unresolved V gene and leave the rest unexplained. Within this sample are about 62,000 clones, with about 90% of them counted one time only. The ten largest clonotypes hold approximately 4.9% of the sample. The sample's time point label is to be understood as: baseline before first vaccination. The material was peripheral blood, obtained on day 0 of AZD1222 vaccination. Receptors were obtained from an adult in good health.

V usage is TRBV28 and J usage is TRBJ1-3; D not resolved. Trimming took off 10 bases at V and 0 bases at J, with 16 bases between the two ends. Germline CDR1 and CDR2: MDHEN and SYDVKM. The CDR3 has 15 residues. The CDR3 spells CATGLVRTSGNTIYF. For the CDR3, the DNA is TGTGCCACCGGATTGGTCAGGACCTCTGGAAACACCATATATTTT.

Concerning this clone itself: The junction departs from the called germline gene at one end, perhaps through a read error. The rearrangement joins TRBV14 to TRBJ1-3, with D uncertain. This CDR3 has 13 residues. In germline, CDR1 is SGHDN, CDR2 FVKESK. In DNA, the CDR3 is TGTGCCAGCAGCCAAGACCCCGAGGCCTTCCCTCATTTT. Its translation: CASSQDPEAFPHF.

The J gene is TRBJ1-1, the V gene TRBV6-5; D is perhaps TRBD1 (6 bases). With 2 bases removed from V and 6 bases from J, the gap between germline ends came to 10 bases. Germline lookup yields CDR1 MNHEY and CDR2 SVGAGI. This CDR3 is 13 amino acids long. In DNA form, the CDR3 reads TGTGCCAGCAGTTACCAGGGGAGGGCTGAAGCTTTCTTT. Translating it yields CASSYQGRAEAFF.

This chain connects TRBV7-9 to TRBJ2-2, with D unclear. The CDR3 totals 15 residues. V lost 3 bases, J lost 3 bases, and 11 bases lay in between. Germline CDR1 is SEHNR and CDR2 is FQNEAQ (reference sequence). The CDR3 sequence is CASSFAGRHTGELFF. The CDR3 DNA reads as TGTGCCAGCAGCTTCGCCGGCAGACACACCGGGGAGCTGTTTTTT.

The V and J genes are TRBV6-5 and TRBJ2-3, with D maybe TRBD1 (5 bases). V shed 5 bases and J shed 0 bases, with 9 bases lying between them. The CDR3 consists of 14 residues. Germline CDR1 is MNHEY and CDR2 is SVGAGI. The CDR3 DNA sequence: TGTGCCAGCAGTCAGAGACAGAGCACAGATACGCAGTATTTT. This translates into CASSQRQSTDTQYF.

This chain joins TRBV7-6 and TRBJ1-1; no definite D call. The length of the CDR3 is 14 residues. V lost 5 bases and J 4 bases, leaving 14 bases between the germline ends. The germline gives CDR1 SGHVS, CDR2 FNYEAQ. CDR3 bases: TGTGCCAGCAGCCGAATGGGTTCGGGCACTGAAGCTTTCTTT. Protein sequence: CASSRMGSGTEAFF.

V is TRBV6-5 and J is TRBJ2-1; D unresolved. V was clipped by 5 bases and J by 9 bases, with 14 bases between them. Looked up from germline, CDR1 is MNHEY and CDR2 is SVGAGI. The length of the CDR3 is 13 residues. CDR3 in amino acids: CASSIAGFTEQFF. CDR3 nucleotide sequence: TGTGCCAGCAGTATCGCTGGTTTTACTGAGCAGTTCTTC.

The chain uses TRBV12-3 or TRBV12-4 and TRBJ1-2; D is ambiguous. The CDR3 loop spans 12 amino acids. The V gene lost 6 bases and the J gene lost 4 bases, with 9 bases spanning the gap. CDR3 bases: TGTGCCAGCAGCCCCGGTGCCTATGGCTACACCTTC. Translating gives CASSPGAYGYTF.